The clone carrying this T cell receptor beta chain was observed a single time. Its antigen remains unidentified. Within the sample, other DNA sequences also encode this same CDR3. CD45RO-negative, CCR7-selected cells formed the naive CD8 fraction, which excluded terminally differentiated effector memory CD45RA+ cells. Germline lookup yields CDR1 MGHRA and CDR2 YSYEKL. The CDR3 is made up of 14 amino acids. The junction had 3 bases not matched to a gene; V was cut back by 3 bases and J by 2 bases. An assay was performed, and its level was deep. Per the original data handling: Without quality scores, immunoSEQ junctional reads could not be filtered like full-length reads. Sequencing was performed with immunoSEQ multiplex PCR; in TCRdb, only in-frame clones are kept and a portion is missing. V, J and clone size are those of that table, while D and trimming were read from the DNA. Of 2 million to 2.5 million clones in the sample, about 95% were seen once.

This sample was taken from a study of shared clonotypes between healthy human individuals. Findings and caveats of the study: Clonotypes which were not shared had lower generation probabilities than clonotypes that all four donors shared. Approximately 4.6% of naive CD4 clonotypes were common to a handful of donors.

The chain has TRBV4-1 and TRBJ2-7, with 8 bases fitting TRBD1. This TCR was sampled from a man younger than 35 in good health. The sample taken for sequencing was naive CD8+ T cells sorted from blood. CDR3 DNA sequence: TGCGCCAGCAGCCACGGACAGGGTCCCTACGAGCAGTACTTC. This sequence encodes CASSHGQGPYEQYF.